This record covers a single T cell receptor (beta chain). Its antigen is as yet unknown. Whereas donors were nominally healthy upon sampling, unrecorded immune exposures were probable. Trimming stripped 3 bases from V and 7 bases from J, with 6 bases between. Germline V gene sequence: CDR1 DFQATT, CDR2 SNEGSKA (reference sequence). CDR3 length: 10 residues. The entry originates in a study of cytomegalovirus exposure and HLA in healthy donors. Study-level results: CMV antigen specificity was confirmed in vitro for a few CMV-associated chains. HLA allele associations emerged for 16,951 TCR beta sequences in a later analysis, at 0.05 false discovery rate. About 87% or about 30% of the time was how often most TCR beta V segments were productive, according to an earlier analysis.

Researchers ran the PCR with 60 Vbeta and 13 Jbeta primers. Clones were sequenced by immunoSEQ multiplex PCR, and TCRdb holds only the in-frame ones, with some missing. Here the sample spans fewer than 45,000 clones, about 78% being singletons. The chain recombines TRBV20-1 with TRBJ2-5; D is ambiguous. Sequenced: PBMCs. This receptor was taken from a woman aged 30 to 39 in good health and CMV-seronegative. CDR3 loop: CSARAATQYF. The DNA for the CDR3 is TGCAGTGCTAGGGCTGCGACCCAGTACTTC.